The rows below give T cell receptor beta chains drawn from one sample of a study of identical twins. Each CDR3 protein is one row after TCRdb ran MiXCR on the 5' RACE reads. The table lists about 890,000 distinct CDR3 sequences, 9% to 15% of them singletons. These data were also filed under a second study, of yellow fever vaccine responses in identical twins.

The sample was PBMCs. Receptor source: a woman aged 18-29 years in good health. Each CDR3 is given with its conserved first and last residue. Fields, in order: CDR3 DNA, CDR3 protein, D gene, clone size, V gene, J gene. A D gene is named only where the DNA matches it firmly. Size tells how often a clone was seen (once, few, many) or the class of an expanded clone, and some rows leave it out.

DNA: TGTGCCAGCAGCCAACTTCCTCGGACTAGCGGAGAGACCCAGTACTTC; CDR3: CASSQLPRTSGETQYF; D: TRBD2; size: few; V: TRBV3-1; J: TRBJ2-5
DNA: TGTGCCAGCAAAAGGGGTCCTTCTGAACAGTTCTTC; CDR3: CASKRGPSEQFF; D: .; size: .; V: TRBV12-3/TRBV12-4; J: TRBJ2-1
DNA: TGCAGTGCTCTAGCGGGGGGGATGTTCTTC; CDR3: CSALAGGMFF; D: TRBD2; size: few; V: TRBV20-1; J: TRBJ2-1
DNA: TGCAGTACCGGGACAGCTACTAACTATGGCTACACCTTC; CDR3: CSTGTATNYGYTF; D: TRBD1; size: few; V: TRBV20-1; J: TRBJ1-2
DNA: TGTGCCAGCAGTTTAGGACTAGCGGAACTCAGCGAGCAGTACTTC; CDR3: CASSLGLAELSEQYF; D: TRBD2; size: many; V: TRBV12-3/TRBV12-4; J: TRBJ2-7
DNA: TGCGGACTCAAGCGGGGGGGGGCCCCAGATACGCAGTATTTT; CDR3: CGLKRGGAPDTQYF; D: TRBD2; size: few; V: TRBV20-1; J: TRBJ2-3
DNA: TGTGCCAGCAGCCATCTAAGAGGCACAGATACGCAGTATTTT; CDR3: CASSHLRGTDTQYF; D: .; size: many; V: TRBV14; J: TRBJ2-3
DNA: TGCGCCAGCAGCTCGCAGGCGGGATCGGAAAGCAATCAGCCCCAGCATTTT; CDR3: CASSSQAGSESNQPQHF; D: .; size: many; V: TRBV4-1; J: TRBJ1-5
DNA: TGCGCCAGCAGCTTGGGTCTCCGGGGACAGTCCCAAGAGACCCAGTACTTC; CDR3: CASSLGLRGQSQETQYF; D: TRBD1; size: few; V: TRBV5-1; J: TRBJ2-5
DNA: TGTGCCAGCAGCCATCGGGACAGGGGCAGTGAAGCTTTCTTT; CDR3: CASSHRDRGSEAFF; D: TRBD1; size: .; V: TRBV7-2; J: TRBJ1-1
DNA: TGTGCCAGCAGCCAAGTTCGAAATGAGGTGCGCAATGAGCAGTTCTTC; CDR3: CASSQVRNEVRNEQFF; D: .; size: .; V: TRBV3-1; J: TRBJ2-1
DNA: TGCGCCAGCAGCCTCAGGGGACGGGGAAACACTGAAGCTTTCTTT; CDR3: CASSLRGRGNTEAFF; D: .; size: .; V: TRBV4-1; J: TRBJ1-1
DNA: TGCAGCGTCGCCCACCCAGGAGCTGGCTACACCTTC; CDR3: CSVAHPGAGYTF; D: .; size: few; V: TRBV29-1; J: TRBJ1-2
DNA: TGCAGTGCTAGAGATACTAGCGGGAGTATGGACGAGCAGTACTTC; CDR3: CSARDTSGSMDEQYF; D: TRBD2; size: .; V: TRBV20-1; J: TRBJ2-7
DNA: TGTGCTAGTGGTTTGGACAGGGGTTTGAACACTGAAGCTTTCTTT; CDR3: CASGLDRGLNTEAFF; D: TRBD1; size: .; V: TRBV12-5; J: TRBJ1-1
DNA: TGTGCCAGCGAGGCGGGTTTCGGTCAGCCCCAGCATTTT; CDR3: CASEAGFGQPQHF; D: .; size: .; V: TRBV7-8; J: TRBJ1-5
DNA: TGTGCCAGCAGAAACGGGGGCCCCTCCGGGGAGCTGTTTTTT; CDR3: CASRNGGPSGELFF; D: .; size: few; V: TRBV6-2/TRBV6-3; J: TRBJ2-2
DNA: TGTGCCAGCACCAAGAACAGACAGAGGAACACTGAAGCTTTCTTT; CDR3: CASTKNRQRNTEAFF; D: .; size: .; V: TRBV6-1; J: TRBJ1-1
DNA: TGTGCCATCAGTAGGGGCCAGGACGGGATGAGGGGCACCTTC; CDR3: CAISRGQDGMRGTF; D: .; size: many; V: TRBV10-3; J: TRBJ1-2
DNA: TGCAGTGCTAGCGGGACTAGCGGCCAAGAGACCCAGTACTTC; CDR3: CSASGTSGQETQYF; D: TRBD2; size: many; V: TRBV20-1; J: TRBJ2-5
DNA: TGTGCCAGCAGCCAAAGCGAGTATAATTCACCCCTCCACTTT; CDR3: CASSQSEYNSPLHF; D: .; size: .; V: TRBV3-1; J: TRBJ1-6
DNA: TGTGCCAGCAGCCCGTGGGTGGAGACCCAGTACTTC; CDR3: CASSPWVETQYF; D: .; size: few; V: TRBV7-9; J: TRBJ2-5
DNA: TGTGCCAGCAGCCAACCTGGACAAAACAATGAGCAGTTCTTC; CDR3: CASSQPGQNNEQFF; D: .; size: few; V: TRBV3-1; J: TRBJ2-1
DNA: TGCGCCAGCAGCTTGGTTAGCGGGAGTGGGCATGAGCAGTTCTTC; CDR3: CASSLVSGSGHEQFF; D: TRBD2; size: few; V: TRBV5-1; J: TRBJ2-1
DNA: TGTGCCACCAGCACCGGGACCATCTCCTACAATGAGCAGTTCTTC; CDR3: CATSTGTISYNEQFF; D: .; size: few; V: TRBV15; J: TRBJ2-1
DNA: TGTGCCAGCAGTCCTTCACAGGGAAACACAGATACGCAGTATTTT; CDR3: CASSPSQGNTDTQYF; D: .; size: .; V: TRBV25-1; J: TRBJ2-3
DNA: TGTGCCAGTGCCCCCGGGACTAGCGCCTACAATGAGCAGTTCTTC; CDR3: CASAPGTSAYNEQFF; D: TRBD2; size: .; V: TRBV19; J: TRBJ2-1
DNA: TGTGCCAGCAGTCAGCGGGACAGGTCCACAGATACGCAGTATTTT; CDR3: CASSQRDRSTDTQYF; D: .; size: .; V: TRBV27; J: TRBJ2-3
DNA: TGTGCCAGCAGTCTACAGGGACAGGGGTTCATATCCTATAATTCACCCCTCCACTTT; CDR3: CASSLQGQGFISYNSPLHF; D: TRBD1; size: few; V: TRBV27; J: TRBJ1-6
DNA: TGTGCCAGCAGAAGGACACCCGCGAACACCGGGGAGCTGTTTTTT; CDR3: CASRRTPANTGELFF; D: .; size: few; V: TRBV7-9; J: TRBJ2-2
DNA: TGTGCCAGCAGCAGCCCGGGACGGGCGTACAATGAGCAGTTCTTC; CDR3: CASSSPGRAYNEQFF; D: .; size: .; V: TRBV7-9; J: TRBJ2-1
DNA: TGTGCCAGCAGCCCAAATTACGGTTCACCCCTCCACTTT; CDR3: CASSPNYGSPLHF; D: .; size: .; V: TRBV12-3/TRBV12-4; J: TRBJ1-6
DNA: TGTGCCAGCAGCCAATCGCCAGCGAGTGAGCAGTTCTTC; CDR3: CASSQSPASEQFF; D: .; size: .; V: TRBV3-1; J: TRBJ2-1
DNA: TGCGCCAGCAGCTTGGCTGGTCTAGCGGGAAGGAGTGAGCAGTTCTTC; CDR3: CASSLAGLAGRSEQFF; D: TRBD2; size: few; V: TRBV5-1; J: TRBJ2-1
DNA: TGTGCCAGTAGTATCGTGGGGAATCAGCCCCAGCATTTT; CDR3: CASSIVGNQPQHF; D: .; size: .; V: TRBV19; J: TRBJ1-5
DNA: TGTGCCAGCAGGATCGGGACACAAGAGACCCAGTACTTC; CDR3: CASRIGTQETQYF; D: .; size: .; V: TRBV12-3/TRBV12-4; J: TRBJ2-5
DNA: TGCAGCGTTCTACTGGAGGGGAAAGTAGAGACCCAGTACTTC; CDR3: CSVLLEGKVETQYF; D: .; size: .; V: TRBV29-1; J: TRBJ2-5
DNA: TGTGCCAGCAGTTTACCGGGACTACAATACAATGAGCAGTTCTTC; CDR3: CASSLPGLQYNEQFF; D: TRBD2; size: .; V: TRBV12-3/TRBV12-4; J: TRBJ2-1
DNA: TGTGCCAGCAGCTTAGTCTCTGTGGTGGACACTGAAGCTTTCTTT; CDR3: CASSLVSVVDTEAFF; D: .; size: .; V: TRBV7-2; J: TRBJ1-1
DNA: TGCGCCAGCAGCTTGGGGCCATGGAACACTGAAGCTTTCTTT; CDR3: CASSLGPWNTEAFF; D: .; size: .; V: TRBV5-1; J: TRBJ1-1
DNA: TGTGCCAGCAGTTTAGGGACCCGGAGCACAGATACGCAGTATTTT; CDR3: CASSLGTRSTDTQYF; D: .; size: few; V: TRBV28; J: TRBJ2-3
DNA: TGTGCCAGCGGGGGGACAGGGTTGAACACTGAAGCTTTCTTT; CDR3: CASGGTGLNTEAFF; D: TRBD1; size: few; V: TRBV7-2; J: TRBJ1-1
DNA: TGTGCCAGCAGCTTAGCGGGACAGGACCTCTACGAGCAGTACTTC; CDR3: CASSLAGQDLYEQYF; D: TRBD1; size: .; V: TRBV7-9; J: TRBJ2-7
DNA: TGTGCCAGCAGCGTAGGGGTGGAGAGCTCCTACAATGAGCAGTTCTTC; CDR3: CASSVGVESSYNEQFF; D: .; size: .; V: TRBV9; J: TRBJ2-1
DNA: TGTGCCAGCAGTTACTTGGGTGGTCTTGGGCAATTGAACACTGAAGCTTTCTTT; CDR3: CASSYLGGLGQLNTEAFF; D: .; size: many; V: TRBV6-5; J: TRBJ1-1
DNA: TGCGCCAGCAGCTTGGACGAAGGGAACTATGGCTACACCTTC; CDR3: CASSLDEGNYGYTF; D: .; size: .; V: TRBV5-1; J: TRBJ1-2